A single sample gave rise to the 11 T cell receptor beta chains below, sequenced in a study of blood T cell repertoires in COVID-19. Produced via immunoSEQ multiplex PCR; TCRdb's table is partial and in-frame only. The profile shows under 250,000 clones, approximately 82% of them singletons. The sequenced sample was peripheral blood. The receptor source for this set is a man aged 40-49 years with active or convalescent COVID-19.

The chain recombines TRBV6-5 with TRBJ1-2, with D possibly matching TRBD1 (5 bases). The length of the CDR3 is 15 residues. Per the germline V gene, CDR1 is MNHEY and CDR2 is SVGAGI. V was cut by 6 bases and J by 7 bases, with 21 bases left in between. In nucleotides, the CDR3 is TGTGCCAGCAGCCCGCGGGACGGACGATCGGGTGGCTACACCTTC. Protein product: CASSPRDGRSGGYTF.

The J gene is TRBJ1-2, the V gene TRBV9; 7 nucleotides align to TRBD1. The J segment lost 4 bases and the V segment lost 4 bases, leaving 19 bases of the junction unmatched. Germline V CDR1 and CDR2: SGDLS, YYNGEE. The CDR3 contains 18 residues. Here the CDR3 reads CASSTQQRVDRKFYGYTF. DNA for the CDR3: TGTGCCAGCAGCACCCAACAGCGGGTGGACAGGAAATTCTATGGCTACACCTTC.

The chain uses TRBV3-1 (or the pseudogene TRBV3-2) and TRBJ1-3; 7 nucleotides line up with TRBD1. The CDR3 extends over 15 amino acids. Germline V CDR1 and CDR2: LGHDT, YNNKEL (reference sequence). The trim removed 6 bases at V and 2 bases at J, leaving 7 bases unmatched. In DNA, the CDR3 is TGTGCCAGCAGATCCGACAGGGTGACTGGAAACACCATATATTTT. Translating it yields CASRSDRVTGNTIYF.

The chain is built from TRBV28 and TRBJ1-1; no clear D gene. V was pared by 3 bases and J by 1 base, with 6 bases between. The germline V gene has CDR1 MDHEN and CDR2 SYDVKM. This CDR3 has 13 residues. As DNA, the CDR3 is TGTGCCAGCAGTTTGTCGGGGAACACTGAAGCTTTCTTT. Its translation is CASSLSGNTEAFF.

A few counts support this clone. CDR3 bases: TGTGCCAGCAGGCGGGACTGGGGGTTGGAGCCCCAGCATTTT. It translates to CASRRDWGLEPQHF. The gene calls are TRBV28 and TRBJ1-5; weak D call: TRBD1 (5 bases). This CDR3 spans 14 amino acids. With 6 bases removed from V and 8 bases from J, the gap between germline ends came to 17 bases. Germline-derived CDR1 and CDR2 are MDHEN and SYDVKM.

The chain employs TRBV4-1 and TRBJ1-6; tentatively, D is TRBD1 (6 bases). The CDR3 runs 12 residues. V lost 7 bases to trimming and J lost 15 bases, with 16 bases between them. Germline V gene sequence: CDR1 MGHRA, CDR2 YSYEKL. In DNA, the CDR3 is TGCGCCAGCACCGGGGACCGACAGGTCCTCCACTTT. Its protein product is CASTGDRQVLHF.

The gene calls are TRBV18 and TRBJ2-7, with 10 bases identical to TRBD1. Trimming took 6 bases from V and 2 from J; bases not matched to a gene: 19. CDR1 is KGHSH and CDR2 is LQKENI in the germline V gene. The CDR3 runs 19 residues. The CDR3 protein is CASSQIAGDRGHYTYEQYF. Here the CDR3 DNA reads TGTGCCAGCTCCCAGATCGCCGGGGACAGGGGTCACTATACCTACGAGCAGTACTTC.

The genes are TRBV7-3 and TRBJ1-4, with D tentatively TRBD1 (5 bases). The germline V and J ends were trimmed by 2 bases and 6 bases, with 13 bases remaining between them. The length of the CDR3 is 15 residues. Germline lookup yields CDR1 SGHTA and CDR2 FQGTGA. As DNA, the CDR3 is TGTGCCAGCAGCTTAGGTCGCAGGGTGGATGAAAAACTGTTTTTT. It codes for CASSLGRRVDEKLFF. The full variable domain, in which reference TRBV7-3 and TRBJ1-4 provide the parts outside the CDR3, is GAGVSQTPSNKVTEKGKYVELRCDPISGHTALYWYRQSLGQGPEFLIYFQGTGAADDSGLPNDRFFAVRPEGSVSTLKIQRTERGDSAVYLCASSLGRRVDEKLFFGSGTQLSVL.

V and J are TRBV4-3 and TRBJ1-6; 9 positions match TRBD1. This CDR3 comprises 15 residues. V dropped 1 base and J dropped 10; count of bases not matched to a gene: 5. Germline V lookup: CDR1 LGHNA, CDR2 YSLEER. CDR3 region: CASSQVWTGDSPLHF. The DNA of the CDR3 is TGCGCCAGCAGCCAAGTATGGACAGGGGACTCACCCCTCCACTTT.

The DNA of the CDR3 is TGTGCCAGTAGGGGAAACAGGGTCTTTGGGAATGAGCAGTTCTTC. Protein sequence: CASRGNRVFGNEQFF. This chain links TRBV19 with TRBJ2-1; the D gene is possibly TRBD1 (6 bases). The germline gives CDR1 LNHDA, CDR2 SQIVND (reference sequence). This CDR3 has 15 residues. Trimming took off 6 bases at V and 7 bases at J, with 19 bases between the two ends.

The genes are TRBV4-2 and TRBJ2-3; perhaps TRBD1 as D (6 bases). The CDR3 spans 16 residues. V was pared by 1 base and J by 0 bases, with 11 bases between. Germline loops: CDR1 LGHNA, CDR2 YNFKEQ. The CDR3 spells CASSQGSRGSTDTQYF. CDR3 in DNA: TGTGCCAGCAGCCAAGGAAGTAGGGGGAGCACAGATACGCAGTATTTT.